Listed here are 9 T cell receptor beta chains from one sample, sequenced in a study of STAT5B mutations in CD4+ large granular lymphocyte leukemia. Libraries were prepared by immunoSEQ multiplex PCR; TCRdb keeps only in-frame clonotypes and omits some of them. The table includes tens of thousands of clones, roughly 81% detected once. The sequencing sample was made of CD4+ T cells from blood buffy coats. These receptors were taken from a human donor in good health.

The chain has TRBV4-1 and TRBJ2-3, with no clear D. V lost 2 bases and J lost 6, with 6 bases in between. The germline gives CDR1 MGHRA, CDR2 YSYEKL. The CDR3 extends over 12 amino acids. CDR3 sequence reads: CASSQPVDTQYF. CDR3 in DNA: TGCGCCAGCAGCCAACCGGTGGATACGCAGTATTTT.

The chain recombines TRBV4-1 with TRBJ2-7; D is possibly TRBD1 (6 bases). Trimming removed 4 bases from V and 4 bases from J, with 14 bases in between. Germline CDR1 reads MGHRA; CDR2 reads YSYEKL. The CDR3 extends over 14 amino acids. Written as DNA, the CDR3 is TGCGCCAGCAGCCCGTTGGACAGCCCATACGAGCAGTACTTC. Its translation is CASSPLDSPYEQYF.

V usage is TRBV19 and J usage is TRBJ2-7; 9 positions match TRBD1. In germline, CDR1 is LNHDA, CDR2 SQIVND (reference sequence). After removal of 5 bases from V and 2 bases from J, the junction contained 7 bases not matched to a gene. This CDR3 has 15 amino acids. CDR3 sequence: CASSLTGTGTYEQYF. As DNA, the CDR3 is TGTGCCAGTAGTCTAACCGGGACAGGGACCTACGAGCAGTACTTC.

The gene calls are TRBV2 and TRBJ2-7; maybe TRBD2 (6 bases). This CDR3 is built from 17 residues. Germline V lookup: CDR1 SNHLY, CDR2 FYNNEI. The V end lost 8 bases, the J end lost 4 bases, and 27 bases lay between the germline ends. The CDR3 loop reads CASLIQFYGRARYEQYF. Here the CDR3 DNA reads TGTGCCAGCCTCATACAATTCTACGGGAGAGCTAGGTACGAGCAGTACTTC.

CDR3 protein: CASSFGQGQGETQYF. CDR3 nucleotide sequence: TGCGCCAGCAGCTTCGGACAGGGTCAAGGAGAGACCCAGTACTTC. The chain links TRBV5-1 to TRBJ2-5, with 8 nucleotides matching TRBD1. Looked up from germline, CDR1 is SGHRS and CDR2 is YFSETQ. J gave up 4 bases and V 2 bases, and 7 bases lay outside the gene matches. The CDR3 has 15 residues.

This sequence joins TRBV7-9 and TRBJ2-3; no definite D call. The CDR3 consists of 12 residues. V was pared by 5 bases and J by 5 bases, with 8 bases between. Germline V gene data show CDR1 as SEHNR and CDR2 as FQNEAQ (reference sequence). CDR3 DNA sequence: TGTGCCAGCAGCCCCCTCCAAGATACGCAGTATTTT. This sequence encodes CASSPLQDTQYF.

This clone was detected only once. This chain links TRBV6-1 with TRBJ1-1, with D possibly being TRBD1 (5 bases). Per germline, CDR1 MNHNS and CDR2 SASEGT. The CDR3 consists of 13 residues. V was shortened by 8 bases and J by 1 base, with 11 bases between the two germline ends. The CDR3, as DNA: TGTGCCAGCTTGACTCAGGGGAACACTGAAGCTTTCTTT. Translation gives CASLTQGNTEAFF.

V is TRBV30 and J is TRBJ1-3, with no clear D. Germline V gives CDR1 GTSNPN, CDR2 SVGIG (reference sequence). V was trimmed by 0 bases and J by 3 bases, leaving 15 bases between them. The CDR3 contains 16 residues. The CDR3 coding sequence is TGTGCCTGGAGTGTGCTACAGAAGATTCTTGGAAACACCATATATTTT. Its translation is CAWSVLQKILGNTIYF. Variable domain in full (rest from reference TRBV30 and TRBJ1-3): SQTIHQWPATLVQPVGSPLSLECTVEGTSNPNLYWYRQAAGRGLQLLFYSVGIGQISSEVPQNLSASRPQDRQFILSSKKLLLSDSGFYLCAWSVLQKILGNTIYFGEGSWLTVV.

V usage is TRBV5-6 and J usage is TRBJ1-1, with TRBD1 identical over 7 bases. The CDR3 extends over 15 amino acids. CDR1 is SGHDT, CDR2 YYEEEE, per germline. The trim removed 4 bases at V and 0 bases at J, leaving 6 bases unmatched. Here the CDR3 reads CASSATGFMNTEAFF. The DNA for the CDR3 is TGTGCCAGCAGCGCGACAGGGTTCATGAACACTGAAGCTTTCTTT. The full variable domain, rest sourced from reference TRBV5-6 and TRBJ1-1, is DAGVTQSPTHLIKTRGQQVTLRCSPKSGHDTVSWYQQALGQGPQFIFQYYEEEERQRGNFPDRFSGHQFPNYSSELNVNALLLGDSALYLCASSATGFMNTEAFFGQGTRLTVV.